Listed here is a single TCR beta chain. Its antigen is as yet unknown. The data were taken from a study of T cells in localized non-small cell lung cancer. Clones were read by immunoSEQ multiplex PCR, and TCRdb kept only the in-frame ones, dropping some. There are approximately 18,000 clones in the sample; over 80% occur only once, and 25% lies in the top ten. Findings of the study overall: Tumor showed lower T cell clonality than uninvolved adjacent lung, where it was highest. It remains possible that heterogeneity exists, since only one tumor region was sequenced. Adjacent lung had a median about 57 of the 100 largest tumor clones. Those with higher blood T cell density had longer overall survival.

The sample here was peripheral blood, taken before any cancer treatment. The TCR sequence derives from a female donor of 60 years or more with stage I lung adenocarcinoma.

The chain's CDR3 is CASSKGRLGGRPYGYTF. CDR3 bases: TGTGCCAGCAGCAAAGGACGTTTGGGAGGGCGACCCTATGGCTACACCTTC. The chain couples TRBV21-1 to TRBJ1-2. TRBV21-1 is a known pseudogene. The CDR3 is 17 residues long.